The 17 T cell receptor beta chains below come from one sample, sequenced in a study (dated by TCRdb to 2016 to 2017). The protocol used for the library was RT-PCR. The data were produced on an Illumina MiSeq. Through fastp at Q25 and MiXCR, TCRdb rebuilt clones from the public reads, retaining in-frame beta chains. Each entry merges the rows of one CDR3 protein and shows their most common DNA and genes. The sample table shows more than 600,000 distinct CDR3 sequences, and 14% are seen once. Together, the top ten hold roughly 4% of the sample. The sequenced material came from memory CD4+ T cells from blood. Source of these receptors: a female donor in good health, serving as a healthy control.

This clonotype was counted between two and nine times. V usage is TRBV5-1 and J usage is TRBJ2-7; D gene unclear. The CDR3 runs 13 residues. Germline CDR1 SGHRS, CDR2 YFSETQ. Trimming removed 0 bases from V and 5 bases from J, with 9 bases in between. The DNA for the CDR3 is TGCGCCAGCAGCTTGGAAGGGCCAAACGAGCAGTACTTC. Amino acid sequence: CASSLEGPNEQYF.

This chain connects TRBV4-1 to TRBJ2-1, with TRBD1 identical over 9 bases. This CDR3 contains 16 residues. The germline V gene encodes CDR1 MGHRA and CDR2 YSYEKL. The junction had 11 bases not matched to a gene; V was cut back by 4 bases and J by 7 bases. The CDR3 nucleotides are TGCGCCAGCAGCCCTGGGACAGGGCTAAGGGGGAATGAGCAGTTCTTC. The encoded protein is CASSPGTGLRGNEQFF.

CDR3 sequence (DNA): TGTGCCAGCAGTGGGACTAGCGGGAGGCTTGATACGCAGTATTTT. Its translation: CASSGTSGRLDTQYF. V usage is TRBV6-1 and J usage is TRBJ2-3; 14 nucleotides agree with TRBD2. The V and J ends lost 4 bases and 6 bases, in that order; junction bases with no gene match: 3. The CDR3 loop spans 15 amino acids. The germline V gene has CDR1 MNHNS and CDR2 SASEGT.

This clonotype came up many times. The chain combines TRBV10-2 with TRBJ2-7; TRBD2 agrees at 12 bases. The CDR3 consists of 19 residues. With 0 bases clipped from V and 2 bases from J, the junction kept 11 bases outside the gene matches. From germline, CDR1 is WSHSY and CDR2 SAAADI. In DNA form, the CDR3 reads TGCGCCAGCAGTGAGTCGCCGGGACTAGCGGGCAGGGAACCCTACGAGCAGTACTTC. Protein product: CASSESPGLAGREPYEQYF.

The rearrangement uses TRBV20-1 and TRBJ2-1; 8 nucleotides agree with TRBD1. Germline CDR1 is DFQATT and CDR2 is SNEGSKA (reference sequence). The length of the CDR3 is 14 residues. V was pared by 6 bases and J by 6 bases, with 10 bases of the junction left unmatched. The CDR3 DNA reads TGCAGTGCCCCACGGACAGGGAGCGTCAATGAGCAGTTCTTC. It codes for CSAPRTGSVNEQFF.

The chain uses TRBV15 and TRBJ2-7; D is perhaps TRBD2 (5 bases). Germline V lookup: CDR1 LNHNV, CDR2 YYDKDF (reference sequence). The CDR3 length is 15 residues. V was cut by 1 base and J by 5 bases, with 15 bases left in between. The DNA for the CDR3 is TGTGCCACCAGCAGAGTGGGCGCCCCCGGGGACGAGCAGTACTTC. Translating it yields CATSRVGAPGDEQYF.

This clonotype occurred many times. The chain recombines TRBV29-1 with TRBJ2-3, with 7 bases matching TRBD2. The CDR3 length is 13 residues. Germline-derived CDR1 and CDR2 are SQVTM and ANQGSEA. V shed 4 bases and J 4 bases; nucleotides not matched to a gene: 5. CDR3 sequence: CSVVGRAADTQYF. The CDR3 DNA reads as TGCAGCGTTGTAGGGAGGGCGGCAGATACGCAGTATTTT.

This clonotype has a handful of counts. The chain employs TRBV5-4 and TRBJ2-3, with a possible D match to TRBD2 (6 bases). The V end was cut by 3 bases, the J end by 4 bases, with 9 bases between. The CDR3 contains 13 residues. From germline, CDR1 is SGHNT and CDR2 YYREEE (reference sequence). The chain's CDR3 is CASSWGTADTQYF. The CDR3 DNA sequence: TGTGCCAGCAGCTGGGGGACTGCAGATACGCAGTATTTT.

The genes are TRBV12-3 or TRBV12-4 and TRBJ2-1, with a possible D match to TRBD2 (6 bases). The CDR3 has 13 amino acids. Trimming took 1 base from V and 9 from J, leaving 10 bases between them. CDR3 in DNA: TGTGCCAGCAGTTTAGATGGAGGGGCTGAGCAGTTCTTC. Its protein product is CASSLDGGAEQFF.

CDR3 bases: TGTGCCAGCTCACCACCGAGGGCGATATCGAACACCGGGGAGCTGTTTTTT. This gives the protein CASSPPRAISNTGELFF. The chain couples TRBV18 to TRBJ2-2, with a tentative D call TRBD2 (5 bases). Trimming removed 0 bases at V and 0 bases at J, with 11 bases between. The germline V gene has CDR1 KGHSH and CDR2 LQKENI. This CDR3 comprises 17 residues.

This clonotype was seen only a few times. The CDR3 reads CASSEVIGTVNSNQPQHF. The CDR3 DNA reads TGTGCCAGCAGTGAAGTGATAGGAACCGTCAATAGCAATCAGCCCCAGCATTTT. The chain uses TRBV6-1 and TRBJ1-5; D is unclear. CDR1 and CDR2 from the germline V gene are MNHNS and SASEGT. The length of the CDR3 is 18 residues. Trimming left V 1 base short and J 0 bases short, with 16 bases between.

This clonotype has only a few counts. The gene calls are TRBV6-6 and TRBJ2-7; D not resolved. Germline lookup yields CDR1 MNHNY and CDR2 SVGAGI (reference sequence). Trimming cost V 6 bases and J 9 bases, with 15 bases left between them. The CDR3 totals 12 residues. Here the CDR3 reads CASSLQTSGQYF. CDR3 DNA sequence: TGTGCCAGCAGCCTACAGACTTCGGGGCAGTACTTC.

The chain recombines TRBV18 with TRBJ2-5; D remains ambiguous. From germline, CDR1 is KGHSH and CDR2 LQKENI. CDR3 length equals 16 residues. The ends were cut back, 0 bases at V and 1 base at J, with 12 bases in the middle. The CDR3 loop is CASSPPVLAGQETQYF. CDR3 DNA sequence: TGTGCCAGCTCACCACCGGTGTTGGCAGGCCAAGAGACCCAGTACTTC.

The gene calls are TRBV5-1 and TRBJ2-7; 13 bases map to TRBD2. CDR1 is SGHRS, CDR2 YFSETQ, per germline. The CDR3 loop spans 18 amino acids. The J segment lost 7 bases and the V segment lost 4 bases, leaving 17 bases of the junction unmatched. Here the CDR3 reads CASSRASLLAGGPEEQYF. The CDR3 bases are TGCGCCAGCAGCCGCGCAAGCTTACTAGCGGGAGGGCCCGAGGAGCAGTACTTC.

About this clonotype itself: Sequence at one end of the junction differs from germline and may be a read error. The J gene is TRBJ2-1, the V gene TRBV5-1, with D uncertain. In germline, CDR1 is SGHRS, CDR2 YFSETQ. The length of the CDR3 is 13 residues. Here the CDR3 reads CASSLARRNEQFF. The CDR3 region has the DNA TGCGCCAGTAGCTTGGCCCGTCGGAATGAGCAGTTCTTC.

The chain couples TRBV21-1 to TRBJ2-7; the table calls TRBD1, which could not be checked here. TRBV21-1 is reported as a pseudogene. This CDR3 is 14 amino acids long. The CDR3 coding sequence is TGTGCCAGCAGCAAACAGGGTTCGTTCCACGAGCAGTACTTC. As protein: CASSKQGSFHEQYF.

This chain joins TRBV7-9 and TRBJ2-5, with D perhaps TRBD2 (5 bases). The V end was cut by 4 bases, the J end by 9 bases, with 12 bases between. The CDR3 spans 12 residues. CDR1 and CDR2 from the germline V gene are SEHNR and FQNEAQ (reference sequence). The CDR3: CASSSQREAQYF. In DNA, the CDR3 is TGTGCCAGCAGCTCCCAACGGGAAGCCCAGTACTTC.